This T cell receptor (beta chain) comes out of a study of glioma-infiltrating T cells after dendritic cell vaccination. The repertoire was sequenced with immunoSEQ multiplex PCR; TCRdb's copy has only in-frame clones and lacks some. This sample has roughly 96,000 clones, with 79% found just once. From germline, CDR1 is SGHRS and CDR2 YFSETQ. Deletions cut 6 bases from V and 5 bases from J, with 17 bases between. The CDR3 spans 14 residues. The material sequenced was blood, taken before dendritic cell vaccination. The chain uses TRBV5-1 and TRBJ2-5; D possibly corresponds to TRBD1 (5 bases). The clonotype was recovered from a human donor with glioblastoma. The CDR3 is CASNGAGIEETQYF. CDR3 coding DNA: TGCGCCAGCAATGGTGCAGGGATCGAGGAGACCCAGTACTTC. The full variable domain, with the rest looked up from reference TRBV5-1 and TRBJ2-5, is KAGVTQTPRYLIKTRGQQVTLSCSPISGHRSVSWYQQTPGQGLQFLFEYFSETQRNKGNFPGRFSGRQFSNSRSEMNVSTLELGDSALYLCASNGAGIEETQYFGPGTRLLVL.